A single T cell receptor (beta chain) is shown here with its context. The repertoire was sequenced with immunoSEQ multiplex PCR; TCRdb's copy has only in-frame clones and lacks some. The table has approximately 250,000 clones, approximately 80% seen once; the top ten hold 8.6%. The sample originates from a study of blood T cell repertoires in COVID-19. Germline values: CDR1 MGHDK, CDR2 SYGVNS. V shed 7 bases and J 0 bases; nucleotides not matched to a gene: 11. The CDR3 sequence is 18 residues long. Sequencing was done on a sample of peripheral blood. The rearrangement joins TRBV25-1 to TRBJ2-1; 11 bases align to TRBD2. The receptor comes from a human donor in a cohort sampled during active COVID-19. The CDR3 coding sequence is TGTGCCAGCAATGGACTAGCGGGCCTGATGAGCTCCTACAATGAGCAGTTCTTC. It is translated as CASNGLAGLMSSYNEQFF.